The 28 T cell receptor beta chains presented below share a single source sample, sequenced in a study of T cell responses to AZD1222 COVID-19 vaccine (dated by TCRdb to the early 2020s). Library prep was done by the immunoSEQ multiplex PCR assay. The clones in this table, taken by TCRdb from immuneACCESS, are in-frame only. Not every clone is retained; where verified, under half of the shortfall comes from an unresolved V gene, and the cause of the rest is unknown. The sample contains roughly 200,000 clones, 85% to 95% of them found a single time. Of the sample, around 1% is held by the ten largest clones. The time point label for this specimen denotes: about 28 days (+/-7) after the second vaccine dose. Explained via the paper, the treatment or condition label denotes: meningococcal conjugate vaccine given as trial control. The sample consisted of peripheral blood, taken 28 days after the second dose of the MenACWY control vaccine. These receptors were obtained from an adult who received the MenACWY meningococcal vaccine as a control.

The chain has TRBV3-1 (or the pseudogene TRBV3-2) and TRBJ1-2; D is undetermined. Germline CDR1 and CDR2: LGHDT and YNNKEL (reference sequence). The length of the CDR3 is 13 residues. The V end was cut by 2 bases, the J end by 2 bases, with 6 bases between. The CDR3 region is CASSQSGNYGYTF. The CDR3 bases are TGTGCCAGCAGCCAAAGCGGGAACTATGGCTACACCTTC.

The rearrangement uses TRBV30 and TRBJ2-5, with D perhaps matching TRBD1 or TRBD2 (5 bases each). The germline CDR1 and CDR2 sequences are GTSNPN and SVGIG (reference sequence). V dropped 5 bases and J dropped 5 bases, with 12 bases sitting between them. This CDR3 is built from 12 residues. CDR3 sequence: CAWHPGSETQYF. CDR3 nucleotide sequence: TGTGCCTGGCACCCAGGGAGTGAGACCCAGTACTTC.

The rearrangement links TRBV6-6 to TRBJ1-2; 9 nucleotides match TRBD1. The CDR3 extends over 15 amino acids. V gave up 2 bases and J gave up 7 bases; unmatched junction bases: 8. CDR1 and CDR2 (germline): MNHNY, SVGAGI (reference sequence). CDR3 bases: TGTGCCAGCAGTTACCAAACACAGGGGGCGGTTGGCTACACCTTC. The encoded protein is CASSYQTQGAVGYTF.

The rearrangement joins TRBV30 to TRBJ1-2; 11 positions match TRBD1. The CDR3 is made up of 15 amino acids. In germline, CDR1 is GTSNPN, CDR2 SVGIG (reference sequence). V lost 3 bases and J lost 7; bases outside the gene matches: 10. CDR3 in amino acids: CAWSRGQGEIGGYTF. The DNA of the CDR3 is TGTGCCTGGAGCCGGGGACAGGGGGAGATCGGTGGCTACACCTTC. The whole variable domain, remainder taken from reference TRBV30 and TRBJ1-2, is SQTIHQWPATLVQPVGSPLSLECTVEGTSNPNLYWYRQAAGRGLQLLFYSVGIGQISSEVPQNLSASRPQDRQFILSSKKLLLSDSGFYLCAWSRGQGEIGGYTFGSGTRLTVV.

This chain links TRBV19 with TRBJ2-2; 11 nucleotides line up with TRBD1. This CDR3 region has 15 residues. The V and J ends lost 6 bases and 7 bases, in that order; junction bases with no gene match: 7. CDR1 is LNHDA, CDR2 SQIVND, per germline (reference sequence). Written as DNA, the CDR3 is TGTGCCAGTAGCGAGGGGACAGGGGGTAACGGGGAGCTGTTTTTT. This translates into CASSEGTGGNGELFF.

This rearrangement joins TRBV7-2 to TRBJ1-2; tentative D call: TRBD1 (5 bases). V lost 4 bases, J lost 7 bases, and 19 bases lay in between. CDR1 is SGHTA, CDR2 FQGNSA, per germline. This CDR3 spans 15 amino acids. In nucleotides, the CDR3 is TGTGCCAGCAGCTCATCCTGGGGGGGAACCCCTGGCTACACCTTC. It specifies CASSSSWGGTPGYTF.

This sequence joins TRBV28 and TRBJ2-5, with 8 positions matching TRBD1. V dropped 8 bases and J dropped 5; count of bases not matched to a gene: 7. The length of the CDR3 is 13 residues. From germline, CDR1 is MDHEN and CDR2 SYDVKM. Here the CDR3 DNA reads TGTGCCAGCTCCCCAGGGGGCACGGAGACCCAGTACTTC. It yields the protein CASSPGGTETQYF.

The chain has TRBV7-2 and TRBJ1-3; D is unclear. Germline CDR1 and CDR2: SGHTA and FQGNSA. There are 15 residues in the CDR3. The V end was cut by 1 base, the J end by 2 bases, with 9 bases between. The CDR3, as DNA: TGTGCCAGCAGCTTAGTGGTGGGCGCTGGAAACACCATATATTTT. It yields the protein CASSLVVGAGNTIYF.

The V and J genes are TRBV19 and TRBJ1-6; 9 nucleotides line up with TRBD1. This CDR3 has 16 amino acids. V dropped 7 bases and J dropped 1; count of bases not matched to a gene: 5. Germline values: CDR1 LNHDA, CDR2 SQIVND (reference sequence). The CDR3 loop reads CASTRDRASYNSPLHF. The CDR3 region has the DNA TGTGCCAGTACCAGGGACAGGGCATCCTATAATTCACCCCTCCACTTT.

V usage is TRBV29-1 and J usage is TRBJ1-1; perhaps TRBD1 as D (5 bases). Germline lookup yields CDR1 SQVTM and CDR2 ANQGSEA. The CDR3 spans 13 residues. Trimming took off 8 bases at V and 4 bases at J, with 17 bases between the two ends. DNA of the CDR3: TGCAGCTATAGCCACGGGGGAGGCACTGAAGCTTTCTTT. Residues: CSYSHGGGTEAFF.

V usage is TRBV30 and J usage is TRBJ1-1; D is perhaps TRBD1 (6 bases). V was clipped by 0 bases and J by 7 bases, with 12 bases between them. This CDR3 has 13 residues. The germline gives CDR1 GTSNPN, CDR2 SVGIG (reference sequence). CDR3 sequence: CAWSVGGIGEAFF. The CDR3 DNA is TGTGCCTGGAGTGTAGGGGGGATCGGTGAAGCTTTCTTT. Full variable domain (rest looked up from reference TRBV30 and TRBJ1-1): SQTIHQWPATLVQPVGSPLSLECTVEGTSNPNLYWYRQAAGRGLQLLFYSVGIGQISSEVPQNLSASRPQDRQFILSSKKLLLSDSGFYLCAWSVGGIGEAFFGQGTRLTVV.

The rearrangement joins TRBV18 to TRBJ1-1; D perhaps matches TRBD1 (6 bases). Germline V gene lookup returns CDR1 KGHSH and CDR2 LQKENI. This CDR3 has 15 residues. Trimming left V 3 bases short and J 0 bases short, with 11 bases between. The CDR3 reads CASSPRGALNTEAFF. Here the CDR3 DNA reads TGTGCCAGCTCACCCAGGGGCGCTTTGAACACTGAAGCTTTCTTT. The whole variable domain, remainder taken from reference TRBV18 and TRBJ1-1, is NAGVMQNPRHLVRRRGQEARLRCSPMKGHSHVYWYRQLPEEGLKFMVYLQKENIIDESGMPKERFSAEFPKEGPSILRIQQVVRGDSAAYFCASSPRGALNTEAFFGQGTRLTVV.

The gene calls are TRBV2 and TRBJ1-5; TRBD1 might be the D (5 bases). Germline values: CDR1 SNHLY, CDR2 FYNNEI. Deletions cut 7 bases from V and 7 bases from J, with 14 bases between. CDR3 size: 13 residues. As DNA, the CDR3 is TGTGCCAGCATATCGGGGGGGGGACAGCCCCAGCATTTT. Amino acids: CASISGGGQPQHF.

This chain links TRBV5-1 with TRBJ2-5, with TRBD2 matching 8 bases. The CDR3 totals 14 residues. V was pared by 5 bases and J by 2 bases, with 5 bases of the junction left unmatched. Germline V CDR1 and CDR2: SGHRS, YFSETQ. CDR3 bases: TGCGCCAGCAGGTTTAGCGGGGTTCAAGAGACCCAGTACTTC. Translated: CASRFSGVQETQYF.

The rearrangement uses TRBV20-1 and TRBJ1-2; D is possibly TRBD1 (6 bases). Germline V gene lookup returns CDR1 DFQATT and CDR2 SNEGSKA (reference sequence). V was cut by 3 bases and J by 7 bases, with 21 bases left in between. The CDR3 totals 15 residues. CDR3: CSASRGVSPYSGYTF. DNA of the CDR3: TGCAGTGCTAGTAGGGGGGTTTCCCCCTACTCTGGCTACACCTTC.

The CDR3 sequence is CASSLTGGPGELFF. The CDR3 DNA reads TGTGCCAGCAGCTTAACGGGGGGGCCCGGGGAGCTGTTTTTT. The V call is TRBV11-3, the J call TRBJ2-2; 8 bases fit TRBD2. Germline loops: CDR1 SGHNT, CDR2 YENEEA. After removal of 2 bases from V and 6 bases from J, the junction contained 2 bases not matched to a gene. CDR3 length: 14 residues.

The table lists this clone with a few counts. The genes are TRBV6-5 and TRBJ1-5; TRBD1 aligns across 8 bases. The germline CDR1 and CDR2 sequences are MNHEY and SVGAGI. This CDR3 is built from 15 residues. V dropped 0 bases and J dropped 12; count of bases not matched to a gene: 10. The CDR3 DNA reads as TGTGCCAGCAGTTACTCGGCCGGGGCCACAGGGGGCCAGCATTTT. The encoded protein is CASSYSAGATGGQHF.

The gene calls are TRBV6-6 and TRBJ1-3, with D hard to call. Trimming pared 7 bases from V and 0 bases from J, leaving 10 bases between. The CDR3 has 14 amino acids. Germline-derived CDR1 and CDR2 are MNHNY and SVGAGI (reference sequence). The CDR3 loop reads CASNPGLSGNTIYF. The CDR3 bases are TGTGCCAGCAATCCAGGACTCTCTGGAAACACCATATATTTT.

Comment on this clone: This specimen includes other DNA sequences encoding the same CDR3. V gene TRBV5-1 combines with J gene TRBJ1-1; D unclear. Germline V CDR1 and CDR2: SGHRS, YFSETQ. V dropped 0 bases and J dropped 1 base, with 4 bases sitting between them. There are 13 residues in the CDR3. CDR3 residues: CASSLGRNTEAFF. The CDR3 DNA reads TGCGCCAGCAGCTTGGGGCGGAACACTGAAGCTTTCTTT.

The chain couples TRBV3-1 (or the pseudogene TRBV3-2) to TRBJ1-5; D is ambiguous. V dropped 0 bases and J dropped 3 bases, with 9 bases sitting between them. The CDR3 totals 15 residues. Germline loops: CDR1 LGHDT, CDR2 YNNKEL (reference sequence). The CDR3 sequence: CASSQDGGINQPQHF. The CDR3 DNA reads TGTGCCAGCAGCCAAGATGGCGGGATCAATCAGCCCCAGCATTTT.

V is TRBV2 and J is TRBJ1-5; 10 bases are a match to TRBD1. V was clipped by 6 bases and J by 8 bases; unmatched bases: 7. Germline-derived CDR1 and CDR2 are SNHLY and FYNNEI. CDR3 length equals 14 residues. For the CDR3, the DNA is TGTGCCAGCAGCCGGGACAGGGGCTTAGAGCCCCAGCATTTT. Its protein product is CASSRDRGLEPQHF.

CDR3 sequence reads: CASSQEPGRTNSPLHF. In nucleotides, the CDR3 is TGCGCCAGCAGCCAAGAACCCGGACGGACAAATTCACCCCTCCACTTT. J is TRBJ1-6 and V is TRBV4-3; perhaps TRBD1 as D (5 bases). The germline V and J ends were trimmed by 0 bases and 7 bases, with 13 bases remaining between them. This CDR3 comprises 16 residues. CDR1 and CDR2 from the germline V gene are LGHNA and YSLEER.

The CDR3 nucleotides are TGTGCCAGCAGCAGGCGCGGGGGAAACGAGCAGTACTTC. Translating gives CASSRRGGNEQYF. The chain combines TRBV7-9 with TRBJ2-7, with TRBD2 identical over 7 bases. CDR3 length: 13 amino acids. Trimming cost V 5 bases and J 5 bases; bases outside gene matches: 6. From germline, CDR1 is SEHNR and CDR2 FQNEAQ (reference sequence).

This clone was counted a single time. This chain connects TRBV12-3 or TRBV12-4 to TRBJ1-2, with TRBD1 as a possible D gene (5 bases). There are 12 residues in the CDR3. Trimming shortened V by 5 bases and J by 8 bases, and 12 bases separated the two germline ends. CDR3: CASSPSGRGYTF. Written as DNA, the CDR3 is TGTGCCAGCAGTCCTTCGGGGCGGGGCTACACCTTC.

The chain joins TRBV27 to TRBJ1-6; D gene unclear. The CDR3 length is 12 residues. V was trimmed by 3 bases and J by 7 bases, leaving 4 bases between them. CDR1 and CDR2 (germline): MNHEY, SMNVEV (reference sequence). CDR3: CASSFGNSPLHF. CDR3 bases: TGTGCCAGCAGTTTCGGGAATTCACCCCTCCACTTT.

This chain joins TRBV9 and TRBJ2-7; TRBD2 is a possible D gene (6 bases). The CDR3 extends over 15 amino acids. Trimming took 0 bases from V and 1 from J, leaving 11 bases between them. Germline V CDR1 and CDR2: SGDLS, YYNGEE. The CDR3 DNA reads TGTGCCAGCAGCGTAGGTAGTAGCGGATCCTACGAGCAGTACTTC. It encodes CASSVGSSGSYEQYF.

This clone was recorded only once. V usage is TRBV6-5 and J usage is TRBJ2-3, with D unclear. V dropped 2 bases and J dropped 4 bases, with 13 bases sitting between them. This CDR3 region has 15 residues. Germline V lookup: CDR1 MNHEY, CDR2 SVGAGI. CDR3 region: CASSYGRVLADTQYF. CDR3 DNA sequence: TGTGCCAGCAGTTACGGTCGGGTGCTCGCAGATACGCAGTATTTT.

V and J are TRBV7-9 and TRBJ1-5; 9 bases match TRBD1. The length of the CDR3 is 14 residues. Losses at the gene ends were 4 bases for V and 4 bases for J; bases not matched to a gene: 2. Germline V gene data show CDR1 as SEHNR and CDR2 as FQNEAQ (reference sequence). The CDR3 is CASSSDRGNQPQHF. In DNA, the CDR3 is TGTGCCAGCAGCTCGGACAGGGGAAATCAGCCCCAGCATTTT. The full variable domain, completed using reference TRBV7-9 and TRBJ1-5, is DTGVSQNPRHKITKRGQNVTFRCDPISEHNRLYWYRQTLGQGPEFLTYFQNEAQLEKSRLLSDRFSAERPKGSFSTLEIQRTEQGDSAMYLCASSSDRGNQPQHFGDGTRLSIL.